This section outlines one T cell receptor (beta chain) sequence together with its context. The antigen is unknown. This CDR3 contains 19 residues. CDR1 is SGHVS and CDR2 is FQNEAQ in the germline V gene. Trimming at V came to 2 bases and at J to 6 bases, leaving 18 bases not matched to a gene. This entry comes from a study of T cell repertoires in cytomegalovirus infection. Using its own MiXCR run on the reads, TCRdb lists one record per CDR3 protein. The profile shows around 100,000 distinct CDR3 sequences, less than 55% of them singletons. The receptor was isolated from a human donor in good health (CMV status not recorded). Some clones in this sample may be carry-over from other donors' samples. Sequenced material: CD8+ T cells from cultured PBMCs, taken from culture after CMV antigen stimulation. The genes are TRBV7-8 and TRBJ2-1; 8 bases agree with TRBD2. CDR3 in DNA: TGTGCCAGCAGCTTACCCTTTCTGGAAGCGGGGGATCATCTCAATGAGCAGTTCTTC. Its translation: CASSLPFLEAGDHLNEQFF. Combining the CDR3 with reference TRBV7-8 and TRBJ2-1 gives the whole variable domain GAGVSQSPRYKVAKRGQDVALRCDPISGHVSLFWYQQALGQGPEFLTYFQNEAQLDKSGLPSDRFFAERPEGSVSTLKIQRTQQEDSAVYLCASSLPFLEAGDHLNEQFFGPGTRLTVL.